The 21 T cell receptor beta chains below all came from one sample that was sequenced in a study of CD8+CD57+ T cells in acquired aplastic anemia. For CDR3 and TCR beta VDJ profiling, genomic DNA was the template used. MiXCR, applied by TCRdb to the reads, yields one record per CDR3 protein. The sample holds some 180,000 distinct CDR3 sequences, roughly 50% seen once. Individuals selected for sequencing had exhibited CD8+CD57+ cell expansion on flow cytometry. Sample: sorted CD4+, CD8+, or CD8+CD57+ T cells (not recorded which) from PBMCs. The receptors stem from a human donor with aplastic anemia.

This chain connects TRBV4-2 to TRBJ2-3, with D perhaps matching TRBD1 or TRBD2 (5 bases each). CDR3 size: 16 residues. V lost 5 bases to trimming and J lost 6 bases, with 21 bases between them. Germline assignment: CDR1 LGHNA and CDR2 YNFKEQ. Written as DNA, the CDR3 is TGTGCCAGCAGCAACAACCGGGACCCTTGGGTTGATACGCAGTATTTT. Translating it yields CASSNNRDPWVDTQYF.

There are many counts of this clonotype. The chain links TRBV9 to TRBJ2-3; 7 bases are shared with TRBD2. The trim removed 2 bases at V and 0 bases at J, leaving 12 bases unmatched. From germline, CDR1 is SGDLS and CDR2 YYNGEE. This CDR3 contains 18 residues. This CDR3 reads CASSVGTRGGRSTDTQYF. CDR3 coding DNA: TGTGCCAGCAGCGTTGGTACACGCGGGGGTCGAAGCACAGATACGCAGTATTTT.

This clonotype has at least ten counts. The rearrangement uses TRBV19 and TRBJ1-2; 9 nucleotides match TRBD1. This CDR3 has 16 residues. CDR1 is LNHDA, CDR2 SQIVND, per germline (reference sequence). Trimming removed 7 bases from V and 4 bases from J; junction bases left unmatched: 13. The DNA of the CDR3 is TGTGCCAGTACTCCAAAATCCGGGACAGGGACCTATGGCTACACCTTC. This codes for CASTPKSGTGTYGYTF.

This clonotype turned up a few times. V usage is TRBV6-5 and J usage is TRBJ2-2; D might be TRBD2 (6 bases). The CDR3 runs to 17 residues. From germline, CDR1 is MNHEY and CDR2 SVGAGI. Between the trimmed V and J ends, which lost 2 bases and 8 bases, there was a span of 21 bases. The CDR3 reads CASSYPPGRRGSGELFF. In nucleotides, the CDR3 is TGTGCCAGCAGTTACCCACCAGGGCGGCGGGGTAGTGGGGAGCTGTTTTTT.

This clonotype was seen a handful of times. A much larger clone sits a single nucleotide away, making a read error possible. The CDR3 end shows no conserved phenylalanine or tryptophan, and so a read error is likely. V is TRBV6-1 and J is TRBJ2-7; a possible D gene is TRBD1 (5 bases). CDR1 and CDR2 (germline): MNHNS, SASEGT. Trimming cost V 11 bases and J 3 bases, with 17 bases left between them. There are 13 residues in the CDR3. CDR3 residues: CAVARQGNYEQYS. The CDR3 nucleotides are TGTGCCGTGGCGCGGCAGGGTAACTACGAGCAGTACTCC.

The V gene is TRBV19, the J gene TRBJ1-6, with D possibly being TRBD1 (5 bases). The CDR3 sequence is 13 residues long. Germline V gene lookup returns CDR1 LNHDA and CDR2 SQIVND (reference sequence). Trimming removed 3 bases from V and 10 bases from J, with 10 bases in between. The CDR3 here is CASSMEDISPLHF. CDR3 coding DNA: TGTGCCAGTAGTATGGAGGACATCTCACCCCTCCACTTT.

This clonotype came up a few times. Germline is not matched at one junction end, which may reflect a read error. The CDR3 here is CASSLIEGNTEASF. The CDR3 DNA is TGTGCCAGCAGCCTTATAGAAGGGAACACTGAAGCTTCCTTT. This chain connects TRBV11-2 to TRBJ1-1; D not certain. The length of the CDR3 is 14 residues. In germline, CDR1 is SGHAT, CDR2 FQNNGV.

Turning to this clonotype: At one of its ends the junction is not consistent with the germline gene, which may arise from a read error. V and J are TRBV2 and TRBJ1-1; TRBD1 matches 9 bases. CDR3 length: 14 amino acids. Germline CDR1 and CDR2: SNHLY and FYNNEI. The CDR3 reads CASGRTGVNTGAFF. CDR3 bases: TGTGCCAGCGGTAGGACAGGGGTGAACACTGGAGCTTTCTTT. Complete variable domain (other parts from reference TRBV2 and TRBJ1-1): EPEVTQTPSHQVTQMGQEVILRCVPISNHLYFYWYRQILGQKVEFLVSFYNNEISEKSEIFDDQFSVERPDGSNFTLKIRSTKLEDSAMYFCASGRTGVNTGAFFGQGTRLTVV.

Details on this clonotype: Given the absence of the conserved phenylalanine or tryptophan at the CDR3 end, a read error is likely. The DNA is left out, because the CDR3 cannot be placed on it with certainty; the CDR3 is given as TCRdb lists it. The chain links TRBV7-6 to TRBJ1-6. Including both end residues, the CDR3 is 8 amino acids long. Germline V lookup: CDR1 SGHVS, CDR2 FNYEAQ. The CDR3 spells CASSRTFT.

This clonotype appeared many times. V is TRBV7-3 and J is TRBJ2-7; 10 positions match TRBD1. J gave up 5 bases and V 5 bases, and 6 bases lay outside the gene matches. Germline CDR1 reads SGHTA; CDR2 reads FQGTGA. The CDR3 is 14 amino acids. CDR3 DNA: TGTGCCAGCAGCCCGACAGGGGGCTGGCACGAGCAGTACTTC. This gives the protein CASSPTGGWHEQYF.

Ten or more counts support this clonotype. The rearrangement joins TRBV7-2 to TRBJ2-1; 10 nucleotides match TRBD1. The length of the CDR3 is 15 residues. J gave up 2 bases and V 6 bases, and 4 bases lay outside the gene matches. Germline V gene sequence: CDR1 SGHTA, CDR2 FQGNSA. The CDR3, as DNA: TGTGCCAGCAGTAGGACAGGGGGGACCTACAATGAGCAGTTCTTC. Residues: CASSRTGGTYNEQFF.

This chain uses TRBV7-6 with TRBJ1-4; no definite D call. The ends were cut back, 1 base at V and 7 bases at J, with 13 bases in the middle. The CDR3 extends over 15 amino acids. The germline CDR1 and CDR2 sequences are SGHVS and FNYEAQ. CDR3 sequence: CASSLEVGIGEKLFF. The DNA of the CDR3 is TGTGCCAGCAGCTTAGAGGTGGGAATCGGTGAAAAACTGTTTTTT.

The chain links TRBV20-1 to TRBJ1-1; TRBD1 matches 8 bases. The ends lost 7 bases at V and 5 bases at J; junction bases unmatched: 9. From germline, CDR1 is DFQATT and CDR2 SNEGSKA (reference sequence). This CDR3 region has 13 residues. The CDR3 region is CSVLGQGRTEAFF. The CDR3 DNA reads as TGCAGTGTCCTCGGACAGGGACGGACTGAAGCTTTCTTT.

The rearrangement uses TRBV24-1 and TRBJ1-6; weak D call: TRBD1 (5 bases). Trimming pared 1 base from V and 14 bases from J, leaving 8 bases between. The V gene's germline CDR1 is KGHDR and CDR2 SFDVKD. This CDR3 is 12 amino acids long. CDR3 in amino acids: CATSDFRGTLHF. For the CDR3, the DNA is TGTGCCACCAGTGATTTTCGGGGGACCCTCCACTTT.

The table lists this clonotype with many counts. The chain carries TRBV6-5 and TRBJ2-7; no reliable D call. Germline V lookup: CDR1 MNHEY, CDR2 SVGAGI. CDR3 length equals 14 residues. The germline V and J ends were trimmed by 2 bases and 0 bases, with 8 bases remaining between them. CDR3 sequence: CASSYGGVSYEQYF. Written as DNA, the CDR3 is TGTGCCAGCAGTTACGGTGGGGTCTCCTACGAGCAGTACTTC.

V gene TRBV7-2 combines with J gene TRBJ1-2; 7 positions agree with TRBD1. Trimming at V came to 5 bases and at J to 3 bases, leaving 6 bases not matched to a gene. Per germline, CDR1 SGHTA and CDR2 FQGNSA. The CDR3 sequence is 14 residues long. CDR3 DNA: TGTGCCAGCAGCCAACGCGGACAGGACTATGGCTACACCTTC. Its protein is CASSQRGQDYGYTF.

The genes are TRBV11-2 and TRBJ2-7; TRBD2 matches 7 bases. This CDR3 has 17 amino acids. V shed 1 base and J 4 bases; nucleotides not matched to a gene: 13. Germline CDR1 SGHAT, CDR2 FQNNGV. The CDR3, as DNA: TGTGCCAGCAGCTTAGTCTCAGCGGGACTCCTCTCTTACGAGCAGTACTTC. Its protein is CASSLVSAGLLSYEQYF.

The CDR3 DNA reads as TGTGCCACCAGTGACTCCTCAGGGGGGAGCGACTATGGCTACACCTTC. Its translation: CATSDSSGGSDYGYTF. The chain has TRBV24-1 and TRBJ1-2; TRBD1 aligns across 7 bases. The length of the CDR3 is 16 residues. In germline, CDR1 is KGHDR, CDR2 SFDVKD. V dropped 4 bases and J dropped 3; count of bases not matched to a gene: 10.

The chain is built from TRBV14 and TRBJ2-7; possibly TRBD2 for D (5 bases). CDR1 and CDR2 (germline): SGHDN, FVKESK. Between the trimmed V and J ends, which lost 1 base and 3 bases, there was a span of 10 bases. The length of the CDR3 is 14 residues. The CDR3 spells CASSQVRAHYEQYF. In DNA form, the CDR3 reads TGTGCCAGCAGCCAAGTGAGGGCCCACTACGAGCAGTACTTC. Looking up the rest from reference TRBV14 and TRBJ2-7 gives the full variable domain: EAGVTQFPSHSVIEKGQTVTLRCDPISGHDNLYWYRRVMGKEIKFLLHFVKESKQDESGMPNNRFLAERTGGTYSTLKVQPAELEDSGVYFCASSQVRAHYEQYFGPGTRLTVT.

V gene TRBV29-1 combines with J gene TRBJ2-5, with D perhaps given as TRBD1 or TRBD2 (6 bases each). V dropped 6 bases and J dropped 6 bases, with 17 bases sitting between them. CDR3 length equals 13 residues. The germline V gene has CDR1 SQVTM and CDR2 ANQGSEA. CDR3 nucleotides: TGCAGCGTCGACCCGGGGGCAGGGAAGACCCAGTACTTC. Protein: CSVDPGAGKTQYF.

This rearrangement joins TRBV24-1 to TRBJ1-4; no reliable D call. The CDR3 loop spans 12 amino acids. The V end was cut by 0 bases, the J end by 7 bases, with 2 bases between. Germline values: CDR1 KGHDR, CDR2 SFDVKD. CDR3 in DNA: TGTGCCACCAGTGATTTGAGTGAAAAACTGTTTTTT. Its translation is CATSDLSEKLFF.